The clone carrying this T cell receptor beta chain was recorded a few times. Its antigen is still unknown. The sample comes from a study of blood T cells in healthy people across ages. Points from the study as a whole: Whereas aged donors had fewer naive CD4+ cells, long-lived donors had more of them and higher diversity. With naive T cell percentage, TCR beta diversity showed a strong correlation.

Drawn from each donor were 7.5 to 10 milliliters of peripheral blood. This CDR3 region has 14 residues. With 5 bases removed from V and 4 bases from J, the gap between germline ends came to 17 bases. Germline CDR1 SQVTM, CDR2 ANQGSEA. PCR was performed a second time for roughly 6 to 12 cycles using a sample-barcoded 5' primer and a J-beta primer mix. TCRdb reprocessed the 5' RACE reads with MiXCR, giving one entry per CDR3 protein. The sample has about 800,000 distinct CDR3 sequences, 58% seen once. The sequenced sample was blood. The V gene is TRBV29-1, the J gene TRBJ1-2, with D unresolved. The receptor comes from a man aged 25 to 40 in good health. The CDR3 region has the DNA TGCAGCGTTCCCTCGGCCGTCCCGAGCTATGGCTACACCTTC. It is translated as CSVPSAVPSYGYTF.